Listed below are T cell receptor beta chains from one sample, sequenced in a study of T-cell reconstitution after alpha-beta-depleted transplantation in children. TCRdb processed the PCR reads anew with MiXCR; each CDR3 protein has one entry. The sample has roughly 48,000 distinct CDR3 sequences; about 5% are singletons. The sequences come from PBMCs, mostly from graft donor cells, collected 60 days after TCRalphabeta/CD19-depleted stem cell transplant. The receptors were sampled from a female patient aged 2-9 years who had a stem cell transplant for aplastic anemia, so the T cells may come from the graft donor. The CDR3 runs from the conserved cysteine through the conserved F or W. A D gene is named only where the DNA matches it firmly.

>TRBV3-1|NA|TRBJ1-1
CASSPSGTRNTEAFF
>TRBV2|NA|TRBJ2-2
CASSEKGGRGELFF
>TRBV6-5|TRBD2|TRBJ2-3
CASSYVAGGPGTDTQYF
>TRBV20-1|TRBD1|TRBJ2-7
CSVGQGTYEQYF
>TRBV20-1|NA|TRBJ1-5
CSARVEGGQPQHF
>TRBV11-3|NA|TRBJ1-1
CASSLDRRTEAFF
>TRBV20-1|TRBD1|TRBJ2-1
CSARGPGTGVLGSEQFF
>TRBV6-5|TRBD1|TRBJ2-1
CASKIQGAHEQFF
>TRBV29-1|TRBD2|TRBJ2-3
CSVESSGGFTDTQYF
>TRBV20-1|NA|TRBJ2-7
CSASVRGLSEQYF
>TRBV7-7|TRBD2|TRBJ2-7
CASSPSRGPSGRYEQYF
>TRBV20-1|TRBD2|TRBJ2-2
CSGLAVNTGELFF
>TRBV2|TRBD1|TRBJ2-6
CASRKHRGSSGANVLTF
>TRBV20-1|TRBD2|TRBJ2-1
CSAREAGVSNEQFF
>TRBV5-1|NA|TRBJ2-1
CASSFRAPPDNEQFF
>TRBV7-8|NA|TRBJ2-3
CASRGQVDTQYF
>TRBV28|NA|TRBJ2-7
CASSLSRYEQYF
>TRBV10-3|NA|TRBJ2-3
CAISESAGADTQYF
>TRBV7-9|TRBD1|TRBJ1-2
CASSFETGTNTF
>TRBV6-5|NA|TRBJ2-5
CASSYRGAEKETQYF
>TRBV12-3/TRBV12-4|TRBD2|TRBJ2-3
CASSPRDYTDTQYF
>TRBV20-1|NA|TRBJ1-2
CSAPIRGENYGYTF
>TRBV10-3|NA|TRBJ2-3
CAIGGSTDTQYF
>TRBV6-1|NA|TRBJ1-5
CASSERNQPQHF
>TRBV9|NA|TRBJ2-7
CASSANGLEQYF
>TRBV20-1|TRBD1|TRBJ1-2
CSARPSRGYGYTF
>TRBV5-1|NA|TRBJ2-5
CASSLELAGIRYF
>TRBV7-9|NA|TRBJ1-2
CASSPTRTAPYGYTF
>TRBV20-1|NA|TRBJ2-7
CSARGAADKRDEQYF
>TRBV5-1|TRBD1|TRBJ2-3
CASSLEGAHTQYF
>TRBV7-2|NA|TRBJ2-5
CASSGRLETQYF
>TRBV12-3/TRBV12-4|NA|TRBJ2-7
CASRPVGVNEQYF
>TRBV4-2|NA|TRBJ2-3
CASSQDTRGGVDTQYF
>TRBV11-2|NA|TRBJ2-3
CASSLVSGRSTDTQYF
>TRBV6-1|TRBD1|TRBJ1-5
CASSETGGYSNQPQHF
>TRBV7-9|TRBD2|TRBJ2-2
CASPPGGLEVGELFF
>TRBV7-8|NA|TRBJ1-5
CASSLGRWGSDLSNQPQHF
>TRBV7-2|NA|TRBJ2-5
CASSRETQYF
>TRBV7-8|TRBD1|TRBJ2-1
CASSLARLGQGAYNEQFF
>TRBV6-6|NA|TRBJ2-1
CASSSPMGDYNEQFF
>TRBV18|NA|TRBJ1-5
CASSLQPRGVNQPQHF
>TRBV3-1|NA|TRBJ1-5
CASSRTGTGNQPQHF
>TRBV19|TRBD2|TRBJ2-2
CASFSAGGWNGELFF
>TRBV6-6|TRBD2|TRBJ2-1
CASTPGTSGTVYRNEQFF
>TRBV16|NA|TRBJ1-1
CASSPRSDLEAFF
>TRBV20-1|TRBD1|TRBJ1-2
CSADRGLDGYTF
>TRBV18|TRBD2|TRBJ2-3
CASFGTSGPDTQYF
>TRBV5-5|NA|TRBJ2-7
CASSLVWESYEQYF
>TRBV4-1|TRBD2|TRBJ2-1
CASSPSGGANEQFF
>TRBV7-8|NA|TRBJ2-2
CASRVGVDTGELFF
>TRBV11-2|NA|TRBJ2-2
CASSFGAPNTGELFF
>TRBV20-1|NA|TRBJ1-3
CSASSGAGNTIYF
>TRBV15|NA|TRBJ2-4
CATSRDTNIQYF
>TRBV7-9|NA|TRBJ1-2
CASSFPTGDGYTF
>TRBV28|NA|TRBJ2-1
CASRLQGGNNEQFF